This T cell receptor (beta chain) was identified during a study of cytomegalovirus exposure and HLA in healthy donors. It was with 60 Vbeta and 13 Jbeta primers that the PCR ran. Data came from immunoSEQ multiplex PCR; TCRdb stores just in-frame clones and leaves some out. In the table there are roughly 120,000 clones, over 70% of which are singletons. As for this clone: The antigen is undetermined.

Study-wide results and limits: What TCR beta sequences reportedly achieved was accurate prediction of HLA-A and HLA-B alleles in most subjects. The only immune exposure information that was available was CMV serostatus.

Though nominally healthy at sampling, donors likely had unrecorded immune exposures. The CDR3 sequence is 13 residues long. Trimming cost V 2 bases and J 1 base, with 3 bases left between them. CDR1 MNHEY and CDR2 SMNVEV come from the germline V gene (reference sequence). The chain carries TRBV27 and TRBJ1-5; D uncertain. This receptor was obtained from a woman aged 18-29 years in good health and CMV-seronegative. Sequenced input: PBMCs. The DNA for the CDR3 is TGTGCCAGCAGTTTAGAGAGCAATCAGCCCCAGCATTTT. It encodes CASSLESNQPQHF.